This TCR beta chain stems from a study of radiotherapy plus CTLA-4 blockade in lung cancer. About the study: Objective responses were observed in 15% to 20% of patients, and disease control was achieved by roughly 31%. Study outcomes and limitations: Subsequent to radiotherapy plus ipilimumab, tumor-derived TCR clones underwent expansion in blood.

The CDR3 is 15 amino acids. With 0 bases removed from V and 4 bases from J, the gap between germline ends came to 9 bases. Germline V CDR1 and CDR2: SGHVS, FQNEAQ. TCRdb keeps only in-frame clones here, not all; method: immunoSEQ multiplex PCR. The sample lists 58,000 or so clones; around 80% were seen once. On this clone: Its antigen is unknown.

The source is a human donor with non-small cell lung cancer who had a complete response to radiotherapy plus ipilimumab. The chain joins TRBV7-8 to TRBJ2-2; D is undetermined. Specimen: peripheral blood, collected from a patient treated with radiotherapy plus ipilimumab. The CDR3 is CASSLASGGTGELFF. The CDR3, as DNA: TGTGCCAGCAGCTTAGCATCAGGTGGCACCGGGGAGCTGTTTTTT.